A single sample gave rise to the 30 T cell receptor beta chains below, sequenced in a study of graft-versus-host responses after intestinal transplantation. The antigens of these receptors remain unknown. The data were produced by immunoSEQ multiplex PCR, yet TCRdb's version contains in-frame clones alone and is incomplete. The table lists around 31,000 clones, roughly 80% of them singletons. The starting material was unstimulated CD8+ T cells sorted from spleen or lymph node cells, obtained before intestinal transplant. These receptors originate from a human donor who received an intestinal transplant.

This chain connects TRBV4-2 to TRBJ2-1, with TRBD2 matching over 9 bases. The germline gives CDR1 LGHNA, CDR2 YNFKEQ. The CDR3 runs to 15 residues. Germline trimming cut 0 bases from V and 8 bases from J; bases unmatched to any gene: 5. Written as DNA, the CDR3 is TGTGCCAGCAGCCAAGAATGGCGGGGGGGGGATGAGCAGTTCTTC. Translation: CASSQEWRGGDEQFF.

This clone was counted a few times. The J gene is TRBJ2-5, the V gene TRBV5-1; tentative D call: TRBD2 (6 bases). The germline V and J ends were trimmed by 3 bases and 5 bases, with 23 bases remaining between them. Germline V gene lookup returns CDR1 SGHRS and CDR2 YFSETQ. The CDR3 runs 17 residues. The CDR3 protein is CASSWGVEGQGKETQYF. DNA for the CDR3: TGCGCCAGCAGCTGGGGTGTGGAGGGGCAGGGTAAGGAGACCCAGTACTTC.

J is TRBJ1-1 and V is TRBV6-5; perhaps TRBD1 as D (6 bases). In germline, CDR1 is MNHEY, CDR2 SVGAGI. The CDR3 contains 14 residues. V lost 7 bases to trimming and J lost 5 bases, with 17 bases between them. This chain's CDR3 is CASTNGGARTEAFF. The CDR3 DNA sequence: TGTGCCAGCACCAACGGGGGGGCTCGTACTGAAGCTTTCTTT.

The chain has TRBV6-6 and TRBJ2-5; the D gene is possibly TRBD2 (5 bases). Germline CDR1 MNHNY, CDR2 SVGAGI (reference sequence). This CDR3 spans 15 amino acids. V lost 0 bases and J 4 bases, leaving 12 bases between the germline ends. Here the CDR3 DNA reads TGTGCCAGCAGTTACTCCGGGATACCGCGAGAGACCCAGTACTTC. It translates to CASSYSGIPRETQYF.

The rearrangement links TRBV2 to TRBJ2-2; D is uncertain. Germline values: CDR1 SNHLY, CDR2 FYNNEI. CDR3 length equals 14 residues. V was pared by 7 bases and J by 1 base, with 10 bases between. CDR3 coding DNA: TGTGCCAGCATAGTGTCGGGGAACACCGGGGAGCTGTTTTTT. Translated, it gives CASIVSGNTGELFF. Complete variable domain (other parts from reference TRBV2 and TRBJ2-2): EPEVTQTPSHQVTQMGQEVILRCVPISNHLYFYWYRQILGQKVEFLVSFYNNEISEKSEIFDDQFSVERPDGSNFTLKIRSTKLEDSAMYFCASIVSGNTGELFFGEGSRLTVL.

The rearrangement uses TRBV7-6 and TRBJ1-1; D not certain. Germline CDR1 is SGHVS and CDR2 is FNYEAQ. Trimming took off 1 base at V and 0 bases at J, with 6 bases between the two ends. This CDR3 region has 14 residues. The CDR3 sequence: CASSLGTVNTEAFF. The CDR3 DNA reads TGTGCCAGCAGCTTAGGTACGGTGAACACTGAAGCTTTCTTT.

V usage is TRBV9 and J usage is TRBJ2-1; 7 bases agree with TRBD2. This CDR3 has 16 residues. Germline V gene lookup returns CDR1 SGDLS and CDR2 YYNGEE. Trimming removed 0 bases from V and 1 base from J; junction bases left unmatched: 4. CDR3 region: CASSVVREWSYNEQFF. CDR3 DNA sequence: TGTGCCAGCAGCGTAGTGCGGGAGTGGTCCTACAATGAGCAGTTCTTC.

The V and J genes are TRBV15 and TRBJ2-2, with 7 bases fitting TRBD1. Germline V gene data show CDR1 as LNHNV and CDR2 as YYDKDF (reference sequence). V lost 5 bases, J lost 7 bases, and 13 bases stayed unmatched. This CDR3 is 16 amino acids long. CDR3 bases: TGTGCCACCAGCGACCGGGACAGTGATTTTATCGGGGAGCTGTTTTTT. It specifies CATSDRDSDFIGELFF.

V and J are TRBV28 and TRBJ1-2; no firm D call. V lost 2 bases, J lost 0 bases, and 10 bases lay in between. The CDR3 length is 15 residues. The germline V gene has CDR1 MDHEN and CDR2 SYDVKM. Here the CDR3 reads CASSLTRQANYGYTF. The DNA of the CDR3 is TGTGCCAGCAGTTTAACACGCCAAGCTAACTATGGCTACACCTTC.

The chain has TRBV27 and TRBJ1-5; D is undetermined. The CDR3 extends over 14 amino acids. CDR1 and CDR2 from the germline V gene are MNHEY and SMNVEV (reference sequence). Trimming cost V 1 base and J 2 bases, with 6 bases left between them. As DNA, the CDR3 is TGTGCCAGCAGTTTATTGGGAGGCAATCAGCCCCAGCATTTT. Translated: CASSLLGGNQPQHF.

V usage is TRBV7-9 and J usage is TRBJ2-5, with a tentative D call TRBD1 (5 bases). The CDR3 extends over 15 amino acids. Looked up from germline, CDR1 is SEHNR and CDR2 is FQNEAQ (reference sequence). The V gene lost 3 bases and the J gene lost 7 bases, with 18 bases spanning the gap. CDR3 bases: TGTGCCAGCAGCTTTAGCCAGGGTGGTCAGTTGACCCAGTACTTC. This sequence encodes CASSFSQGGQLTQYF.

The V call is TRBV6-1, the J call TRBJ2-5; D possibly corresponds to TRBD1 (6 bases). This CDR3 comprises 15 residues. Trimming shortened V by 0 bases and J by 5 bases, and 13 bases separated the two germline ends. Germline CDR1 and CDR2: MNHNS and SASEGT. The CDR3 spells CASSEALGARETQYF. CDR3 bases: TGTGCCAGCAGTGAAGCGCTGGGGGCGCGTGAGACCCAGTACTTC.

The rearrangement uses TRBV9 and TRBJ2-5; weak D call: TRBD1 (6 bases). Trimming pared 4 bases from V and 2 bases from J, leaving 12 bases between. The CDR3 consists of 14 residues. Germline CDR1 and CDR2: SGDLS and YYNGEE. The CDR3 coding sequence is TGTGCCAGCAGCTTACACGGGACACAAGAGACCCAGTACTTC. This encodes CASSLHGTQETQYF.

The V call is TRBV10-3, the J call TRBJ1-2; D call uncertain. Germline CDR1 reads ENHRY; CDR2 reads SYGVKD. V was trimmed by 4 bases and J by 4 bases, leaving 16 bases between them. This CDR3 region has 15 residues. In nucleotides, the CDR3 is TGTGCCATCAGTGCTCGGCGGAAGGATCGCTATGGCTACACCTTC. Its protein product is CAISARRKDRYGYTF.

This chain links TRBV4-2 with TRBJ2-3, with D possibly matching TRBD1 (5 bases). The CDR3 totals 16 residues. Germline V gene lookup returns CDR1 LGHNA and CDR2 YNFKEQ. The V end lost 4 bases, the J end lost 0 bases, and 14 bases lay between the germline ends. The CDR3 region has the DNA TGTGCCAGCAGCCCAGAGCCAGGGTCGAGCACAGATACGCAGTATTTT. Protein: CASSPEPGSSTDTQYF.

CDR3 sequence (DNA): TGCGCCAGCAGCCAAGCCCTACAGGGCTTTAATGAAAAACTGTTTTTT. Its translation: CASSQALQGFNEKLFF. This chain connects TRBV4-1 to TRBJ1-4, with a tentative D call TRBD1 (6 bases). The ends were cut back, 1 base at V and 4 bases at J, with 13 bases in the middle. The germline gives CDR1 MGHRA, CDR2 YSYEKL. This CDR3 comprises 16 residues.

This clone occurred once. This chain joins TRBV4-1 and TRBJ2-7; possible D gene TRBD1, 5 bases. The CDR3 spans 13 residues. The germline gives CDR1 MGHRA, CDR2 YSYEKL. Between the trimmed V and J ends, which lost 0 bases and 6 bases, there was a span of 9 bases. The DNA for the CDR3 is TGCGCCAGCAGCCAAGACAGGGCCGGCGAGCAGTACTTC. Amino acids: CASSQDRAGEQYF.

This chain links TRBV15 with TRBJ2-2; 9 bases are shared with TRBD2. The CDR3 is 16 residues long. The V and J ends lost 5 bases and 4 bases, in that order; junction bases with no gene match: 8. Looked up from germline, CDR1 is LNHNV and CDR2 is YYDKDF (reference sequence). CDR3 loop: CATSPAGGDSTGELFF. DNA for the CDR3: TGTGCCACCAGCCCGGCGGGGGGGGACTCCACCGGGGAGCTGTTTTTT.

The rearrangement uses TRBV11-2 and TRBJ2-1; TRBD1 aligns across 7 bases. Germline values: CDR1 SGHAT, CDR2 FQNNGV. J gave up 8 bases and V 3 bases, and 10 bases lay outside the gene matches. The CDR3 is 15 amino acids. The CDR3 DNA is TGTGCCAGCAGCTTCCGGGACAGATCAAAGGATGAGCAGTTCTTC. It codes for CASSFRDRSKDEQFF.

The rearrangement links TRBV27 to TRBJ2-7; D might be TRBD1 (6 bases). The V end was cut by 6 bases, the J end by 1 base, with 10 bases between. Germline values: CDR1 MNHEY, CDR2 SMNVEV (reference sequence). The CDR3 length is 13 residues. Here the CDR3 DNA reads TGTGCCAGCAGACCCAGGGGTTCCTACGAGCAGTACTTC. Its translation: CASRPRGSYEQYF.

The V gene is TRBV5-1, the J gene TRBJ2-1, with 12 bases fitting TRBD2. Germline CDR1 is SGHRS and CDR2 is YFSETQ. J lost 8 bases, V lost 3 bases, and 9 bases had no gene match. CDR3 length: 16 residues. CDR3 nucleotides: TGCGCCAGCAGCTCACCTAGCGGGGGGGCCTATTATGAGCAGTTCTTC. It translates to CASSSPSGGAYYEQFF.

The chain employs TRBV4-1 and TRBJ1-6, with D tentatively TRBD1 (5 bases). There are 14 residues in the CDR3. Trimming took off 4 bases at V and 6 bases at J, with 10 bases between the two ends. Germline assignment: CDR1 MGHRA and CDR2 YSYEKL. CDR3 sequence reads: CASSPAGGNSPLHF. CDR3 sequence (DNA): TGCGCCAGCAGCCCAGCGGGGGGTAATTCACCCCTCCACTTT.

CDR3 bases: TGTGCCAGCAGTGGTCGGACAGGGAGCTATGGCTACACCTTC. Protein: CASSGRTGSYGYTF. This rearrangement joins TRBV6-6 to TRBJ1-2, with 8 bases identical to TRBD1. The CDR3 loop spans 14 amino acids. Germline V lookup: CDR1 MNHNY, CDR2 SVGAGI (reference sequence). Trimming cost V 5 bases and J 4 bases; bases outside gene matches: 6.

The chain has TRBV6-5 and TRBJ2-3; tentatively, D is TRBD2 (7 bases). Germline V gene data show CDR1 as MNHEY and CDR2 as SVGAGI. Deletions cut 7 bases from V and 4 bases from J, with 15 bases between. The CDR3 is 14 residues long. CDR3 region: CASTAGAEADTQYF. The CDR3 bases are TGTGCCAGCACCGCGGGGGCGGAAGCAGATACGCAGTATTTT.

The V call is TRBV5-1, the J call TRBJ2-5; no definite D call. The DNA end favors TRBJ2-7, so the J call may be wrong. The CDR3 consists of 13 residues. From germline, CDR1 is SGHRS and CDR2 YFSETQ. The CDR3 DNA follows: TGCGCCAGCAGCTTGGGTAACTCCTACGAGCAGTACTTC. Its protein is CASSLGNSYEQYF.

The rearrangement links TRBV4-1 to TRBJ1-2; D might be TRBD1 (5 bases). V lost 1 base and J lost 3, with 15 bases in between. Germline loops: CDR1 MGHRA, CDR2 YSYEKL. This CDR3 comprises 16 residues. DNA for the CDR3: TGCGCCAGCAGCCAAGCGCGGGGGGGATTGGACTATGGCTACACCTTC. Amino acids: CASSQARGGLDYGYTF.

The chain has TRBV4-2 and TRBJ2-2; TRBD2 is a possible D gene (5 bases). Per the germline V gene, CDR1 is LGHNA and CDR2 is YNFKEQ. The CDR3 contains 16 residues. Deletions cut 0 bases from V and 7 bases from J, with 15 bases between. This CDR3 reads CASSQDRSEGVGELFF. The CDR3 DNA reads TGTGCCAGCAGCCAAGATCGGTCCGAGGGAGTCGGGGAGCTGTTTTTT.

The chain is built from TRBV19 and TRBJ2-7; 8 nucleotides line up with TRBD1. This CDR3 has 15 residues. The V gene's germline CDR1 is LNHDA and CDR2 SQIVND (reference sequence). Germline trimming cut 2 bases from V and 3 bases from J; bases unmatched to any gene: 6. As DNA, the CDR3 is TGTGCCAGTAGTATAACCAGGGGGCCAGGCTACGAGCAGTACTTC. It specifies CASSITRGPGYEQYF.

The chain employs TRBV5-1 and TRBJ1-1; D is unclear. There are 12 residues in the CDR3. Trimming took 5 bases from V and 4 from J, leaving 9 bases between them. From germline, CDR1 is SGHRS and CDR2 YFSETQ. CDR3: CASSPVGTEAFF. CDR3 nucleotides: TGCGCCAGCAGTCCTGTCGGCACTGAAGCTTTCTTT.

The chain uses TRBV2 and TRBJ2-5; TRBD2 agrees at 15 bases. CDR3 length equals 17 residues. Trimming took 4 bases from V and 5 from J; bases not matched to a gene: 8. Germline values: CDR1 SNHLY, CDR2 FYNNEI. In DNA, the CDR3 is TGTGCCAGCAGTGCCCGAGGACTAGCGGGGGGGCTTGAGACCCAGTACTTC. This gives the protein CASSARGLAGGLETQYF. The complete variable domain, with remaining parts taken from reference TRBV2 and TRBJ2-5, reads EPEVTQTPSHQVTQMGQEVILRCVPISNHLYFYWYRQILGQKVEFLVSFYNNEISEKSEIFDDQFSVERPDGSNFTLKIRSTKLEDSAMYFCASSARGLAGGLETQYFGPGTRLLVL.